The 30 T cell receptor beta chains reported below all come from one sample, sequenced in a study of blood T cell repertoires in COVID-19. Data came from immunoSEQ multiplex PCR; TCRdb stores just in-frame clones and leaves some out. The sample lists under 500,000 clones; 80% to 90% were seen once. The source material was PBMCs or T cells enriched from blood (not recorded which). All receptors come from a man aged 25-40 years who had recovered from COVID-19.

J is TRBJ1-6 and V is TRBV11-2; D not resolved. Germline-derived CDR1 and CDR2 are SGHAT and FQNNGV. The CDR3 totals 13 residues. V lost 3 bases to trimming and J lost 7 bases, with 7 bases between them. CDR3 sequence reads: CASSLGSNSPLHF. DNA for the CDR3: TGTGCCAGCAGCTTGGGCAGCAATTCACCCCTCCACTTT.

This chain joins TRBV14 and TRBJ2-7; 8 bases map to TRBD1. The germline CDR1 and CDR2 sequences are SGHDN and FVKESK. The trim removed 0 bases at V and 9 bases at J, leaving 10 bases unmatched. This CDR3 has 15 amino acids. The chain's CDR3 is CASSQDSRTGPRQYF. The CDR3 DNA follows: TGTGCCAGCAGCCAAGACTCCAGGACAGGGCCTAGGCAGTACTTC.

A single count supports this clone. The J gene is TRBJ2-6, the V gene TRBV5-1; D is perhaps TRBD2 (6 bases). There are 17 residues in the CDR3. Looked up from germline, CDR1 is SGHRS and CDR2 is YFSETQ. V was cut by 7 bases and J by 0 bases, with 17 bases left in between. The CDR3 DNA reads TGCGCCAGCCACGCGGGGTTTGGGGTCTCTGGGGCCAACGTCCTGACTTTC. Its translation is CASHAGFGVSGANVLTF. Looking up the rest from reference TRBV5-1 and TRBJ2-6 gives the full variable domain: KAGVTQTPRYLIKTRGQQVTLSCSPISGHRSVSWYQQTPGQGLQFLFEYFSETQRNKGNFPGRFSGRQFSNSRSEMNVSTLELGDSALYLCASHAGFGVSGANVLTFGAGSRLTVL.

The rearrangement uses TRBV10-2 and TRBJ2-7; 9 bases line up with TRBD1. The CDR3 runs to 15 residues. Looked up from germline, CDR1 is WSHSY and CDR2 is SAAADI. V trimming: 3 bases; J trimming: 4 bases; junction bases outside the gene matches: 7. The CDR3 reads CASSDQGQGDYEQYF. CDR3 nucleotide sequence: TGCGCCAGCAGTGATCAGGGACAGGGTGATTACGAGCAGTACTTC.

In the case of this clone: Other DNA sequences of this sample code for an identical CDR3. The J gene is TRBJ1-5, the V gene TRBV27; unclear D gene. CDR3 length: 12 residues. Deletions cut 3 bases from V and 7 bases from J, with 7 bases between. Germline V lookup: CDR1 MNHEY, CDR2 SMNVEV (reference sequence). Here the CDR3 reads CASSFRGQPQHF. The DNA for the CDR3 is TGTGCCAGCAGTTTTCGGGGACAGCCCCAGCATTTT.

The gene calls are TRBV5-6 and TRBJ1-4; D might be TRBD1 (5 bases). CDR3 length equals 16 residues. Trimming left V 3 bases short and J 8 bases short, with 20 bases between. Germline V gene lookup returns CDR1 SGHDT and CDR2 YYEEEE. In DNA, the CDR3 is TGTGCCAGCAGCTACCTCCTTGGGGAGGAGGGGGAAAAACTGTTTTTT. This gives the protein CASSYLLGEEGEKLFF.

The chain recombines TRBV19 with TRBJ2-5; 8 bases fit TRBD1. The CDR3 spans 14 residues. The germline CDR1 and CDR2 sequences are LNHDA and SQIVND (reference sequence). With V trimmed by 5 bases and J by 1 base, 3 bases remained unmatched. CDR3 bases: TGTGCCAGTAGTGGCAGGGGGCTCCAAGAGACCCAGTACTTC. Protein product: CASSGRGLQETQYF.

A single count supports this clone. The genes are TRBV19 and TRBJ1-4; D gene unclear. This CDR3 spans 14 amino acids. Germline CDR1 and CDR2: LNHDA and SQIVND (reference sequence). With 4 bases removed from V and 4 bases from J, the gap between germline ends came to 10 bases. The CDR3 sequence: CASSKRQVNEKLFF. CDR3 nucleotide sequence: TGTGCCAGTAGTAAAAGGCAGGTTAATGAAAAACTGTTTTTT.

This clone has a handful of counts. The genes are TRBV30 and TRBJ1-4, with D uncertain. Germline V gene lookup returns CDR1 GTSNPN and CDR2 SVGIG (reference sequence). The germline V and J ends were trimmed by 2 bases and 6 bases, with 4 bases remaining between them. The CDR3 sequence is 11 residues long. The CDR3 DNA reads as TGTGCCTGGAGTACGGATGAAAAACTGTTTTTT. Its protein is CAWSTDEKLFF.

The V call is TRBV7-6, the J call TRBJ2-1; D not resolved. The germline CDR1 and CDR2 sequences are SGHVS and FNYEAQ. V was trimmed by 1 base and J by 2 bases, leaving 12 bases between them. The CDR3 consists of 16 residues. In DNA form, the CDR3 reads TGTGCCAGCAGCTTAGGAGGCTGGTCTACCTACAATGAGCAGTTCTTC. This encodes CASSLGGWSTYNEQFF.

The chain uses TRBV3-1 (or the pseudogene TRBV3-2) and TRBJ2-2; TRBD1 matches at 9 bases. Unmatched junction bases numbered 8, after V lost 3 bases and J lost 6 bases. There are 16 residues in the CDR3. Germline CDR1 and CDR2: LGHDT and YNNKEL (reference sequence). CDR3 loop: CASSQLLQGAAGELFF. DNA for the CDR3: TGTGCCAGCAGCCAGCTGCTACAGGGGGCGGCCGGGGAGCTGTTTTTT.

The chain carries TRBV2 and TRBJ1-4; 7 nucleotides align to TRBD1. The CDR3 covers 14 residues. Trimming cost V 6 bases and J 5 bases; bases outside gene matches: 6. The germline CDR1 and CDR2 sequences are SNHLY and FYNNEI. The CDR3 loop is CASRAGTENEKLFF. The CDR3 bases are TGTGCCAGCAGGGCCGGGACAGAAAATGAAAAACTGTTTTTT.

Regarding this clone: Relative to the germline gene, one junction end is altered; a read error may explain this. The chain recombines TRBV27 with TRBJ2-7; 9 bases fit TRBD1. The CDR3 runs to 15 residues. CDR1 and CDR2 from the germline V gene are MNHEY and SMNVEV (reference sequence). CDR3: CASSVSRDREDEQYF. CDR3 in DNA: TGTGCCAGCAGTGTATCCCGGGACAGGGAAGACGAGCAGTACTTC.

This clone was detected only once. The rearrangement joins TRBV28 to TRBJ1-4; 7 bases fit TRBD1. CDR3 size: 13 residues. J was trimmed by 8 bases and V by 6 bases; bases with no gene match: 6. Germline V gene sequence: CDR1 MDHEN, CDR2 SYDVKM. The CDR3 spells CASSDRVREKLFF. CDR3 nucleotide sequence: TGTGCCAGCAGCGACAGGGTTCGGGAAAAACTGTTTTTT.

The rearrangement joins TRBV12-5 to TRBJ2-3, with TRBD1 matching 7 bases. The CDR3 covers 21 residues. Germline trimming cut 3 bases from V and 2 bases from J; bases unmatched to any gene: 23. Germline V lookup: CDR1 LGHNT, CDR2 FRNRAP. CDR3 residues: CASGLAAKPTRGSPPTDTQYF. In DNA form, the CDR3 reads TGTGCTAGTGGTTTAGCCGCGAAACCTACCAGGGGGTCTCCCCCCACAGATACGCAGTATTTT.

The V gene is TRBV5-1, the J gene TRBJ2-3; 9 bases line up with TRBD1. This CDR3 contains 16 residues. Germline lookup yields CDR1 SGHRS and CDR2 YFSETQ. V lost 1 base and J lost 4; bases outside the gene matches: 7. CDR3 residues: CASSLLGTGRADTQYF. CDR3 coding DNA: TGCGCCAGCAGCTTGCTGGGGACAGGGCGAGCAGATACGCAGTATTTT.

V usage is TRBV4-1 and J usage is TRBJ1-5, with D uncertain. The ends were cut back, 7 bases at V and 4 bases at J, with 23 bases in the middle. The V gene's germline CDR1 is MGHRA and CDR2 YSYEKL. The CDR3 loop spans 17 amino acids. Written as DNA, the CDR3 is TGCGCCAGCACGGCCTTGTGGAGTGGCGGGCAGAATCAGCCCCAGCATTTT. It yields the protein CASTALWSGGQNQPQHF.

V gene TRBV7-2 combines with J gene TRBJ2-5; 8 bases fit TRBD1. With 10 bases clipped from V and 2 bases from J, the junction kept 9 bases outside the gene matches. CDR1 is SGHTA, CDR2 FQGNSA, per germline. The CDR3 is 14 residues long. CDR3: CAKGGQGTQETQYF. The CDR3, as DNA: TGTGCCAAGGGAGGACAGGGAACTCAAGAGACCCAGTACTTC.

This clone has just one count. The CDR3 here is CASSPRIAGRNEQFF. The CDR3, as DNA: TGTGCCAGCTCACCACGGATAGCGGGACGGAATGAGCAGTTCTTC. The rearrangement uses TRBV18 and TRBJ2-1; 8 bases align to TRBD2. Germline lookup yields CDR1 KGHSH and CDR2 LQKENI. The V segment lost 1 base and the J segment 7 bases; nucleotides outside the gene matches: 6. CDR3 length: 15 residues.

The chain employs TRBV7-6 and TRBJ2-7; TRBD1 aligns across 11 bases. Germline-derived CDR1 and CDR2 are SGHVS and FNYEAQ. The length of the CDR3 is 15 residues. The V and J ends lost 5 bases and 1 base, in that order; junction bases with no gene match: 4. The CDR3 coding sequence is TGTGCCAGCAGCCGGGGACAGGGGGGTTCCTACGAGCAGTACTTC. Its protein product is CASSRGQGGSYEQYF.

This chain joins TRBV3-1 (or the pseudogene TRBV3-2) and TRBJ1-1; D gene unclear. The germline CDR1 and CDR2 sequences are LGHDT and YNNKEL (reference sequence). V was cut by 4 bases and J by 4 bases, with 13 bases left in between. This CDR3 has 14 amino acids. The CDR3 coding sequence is TGTGCCAGCAGCCCAGGTGTGGTGAGCACTGAAGCTTTCTTT. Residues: CASSPGVVSTEAFF.

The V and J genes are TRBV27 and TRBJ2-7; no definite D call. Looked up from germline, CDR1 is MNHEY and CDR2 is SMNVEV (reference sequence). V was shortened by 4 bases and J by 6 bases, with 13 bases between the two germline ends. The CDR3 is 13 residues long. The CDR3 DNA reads TGTGCCAGCAGTTCCCTCCTCCCCTCCGAGCAGTACTTC. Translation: CASSSLLPSEQYF.

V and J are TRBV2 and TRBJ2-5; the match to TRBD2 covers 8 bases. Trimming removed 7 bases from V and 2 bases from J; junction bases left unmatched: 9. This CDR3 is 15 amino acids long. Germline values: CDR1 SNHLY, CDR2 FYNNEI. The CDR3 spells CASKGPLAVQETQYF. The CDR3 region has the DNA TGTGCCAGCAAAGGCCCACTAGCGGTACAAGAGACCCAGTACTTC.

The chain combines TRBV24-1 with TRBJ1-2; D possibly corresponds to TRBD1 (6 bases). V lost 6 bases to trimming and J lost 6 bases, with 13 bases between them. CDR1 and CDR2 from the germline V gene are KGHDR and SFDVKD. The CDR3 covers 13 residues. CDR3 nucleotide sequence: TGTGCCACCAGTCCTACAGGGTGGGATGGCTACACCTTC. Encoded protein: CATSPTGWDGYTF.

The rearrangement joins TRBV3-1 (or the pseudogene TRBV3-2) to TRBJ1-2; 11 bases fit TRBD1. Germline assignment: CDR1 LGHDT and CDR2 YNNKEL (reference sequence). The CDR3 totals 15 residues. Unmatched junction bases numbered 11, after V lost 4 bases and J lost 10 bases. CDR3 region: CASSPTGTGGRDYTF. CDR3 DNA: TGTGCCAGCAGCCCTACCGGGACAGGGGGGCGAGACTACACCTTC.

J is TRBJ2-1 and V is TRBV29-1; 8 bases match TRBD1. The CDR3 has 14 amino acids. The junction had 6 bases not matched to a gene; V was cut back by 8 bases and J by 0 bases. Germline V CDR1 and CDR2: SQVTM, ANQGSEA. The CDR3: CSTDRGGSYNEQFF. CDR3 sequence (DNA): TGCAGCACTGACAGGGGCGGCTCCTACAATGAGCAGTTCTTC.

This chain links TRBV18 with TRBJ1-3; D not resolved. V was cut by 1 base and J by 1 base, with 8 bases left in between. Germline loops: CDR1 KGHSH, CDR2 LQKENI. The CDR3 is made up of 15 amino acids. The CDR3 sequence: CASSPQEESGNTIYF. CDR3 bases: TGTGCCAGCTCACCACAGGAGGAGTCTGGAAACACCATATATTTT.

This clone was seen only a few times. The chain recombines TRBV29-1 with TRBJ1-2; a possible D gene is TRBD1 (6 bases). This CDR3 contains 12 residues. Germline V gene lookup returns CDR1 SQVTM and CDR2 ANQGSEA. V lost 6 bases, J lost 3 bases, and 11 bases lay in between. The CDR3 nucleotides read TGCAGCGTCCGGACAGCTCACTATGGCTACACCTTC. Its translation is CSVRTAHYGYTF.

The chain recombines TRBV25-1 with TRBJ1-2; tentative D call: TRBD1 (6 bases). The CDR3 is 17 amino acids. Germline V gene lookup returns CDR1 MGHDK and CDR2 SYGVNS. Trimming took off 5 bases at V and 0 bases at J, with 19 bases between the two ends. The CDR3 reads CASSINTGSKTNYGYTF. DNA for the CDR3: TGTGCCAGCAGTATAAATACAGGGAGTAAAACTAACTATGGCTACACCTTC.

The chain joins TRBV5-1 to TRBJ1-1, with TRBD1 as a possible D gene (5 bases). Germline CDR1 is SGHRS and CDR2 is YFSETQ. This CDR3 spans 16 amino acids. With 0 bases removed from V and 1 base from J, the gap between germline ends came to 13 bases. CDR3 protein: CASSLEQGGWNTEAFF. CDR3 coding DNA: TGCGCCAGCAGCTTGGAGCAGGGAGGATGGAACACTGAAGCTTTCTTT.